The TCR beta chain under discussion was sequenced for a study of a mutant IDH1 vaccine in newly diagnosed glioma. As for the study in general: Radiotherapy alone preceded vaccination by 4-6 weeks; alternatively, vaccination started with temozolomide cycles. Visits V12 and V13 fell at weeks 35 and 47, respectively.

Notes on this clone: What it binds is not known.

Assay used: immunoSEQ multiplex PCR; TCRdb lists only in-frame clones, some missing. The sample consists of over 80,000 clones, 70% to 90% of them appearing once. The CDR3 length is 14 residues. The germline V and J ends were trimmed by 2 bases and 3 bases, with 9 bases remaining between them. Per germline, CDR1 SGHTA and CDR2 FQGNSA. Described time point: week 47, end of study. Every vaccine dose comprised 300 ug of mutant IDH1 20-mer peptide plus topical imiquimod. The patients were given eight vaccinations, one each in weeks 1, 3, 5, 7, 11, 15, 19 and 23. The sample was PBMCs, taken from a glioma patient whose treatment included an IDH1 peptide vaccine. This sequence was found in a man aged 40-49 years with glioma. The rearrangement uses TRBV7-2 and TRBJ2-3; D is ambiguous. Written as DNA, the CDR3 is TGTGCCAGCAGCTTAAGTGATGTAACAGATACGCAGTATTTT. Translated, it gives CASSLSDVTDTQYF.